Listed below are T cell receptor beta chains from one sample, sequenced in a study of blood T cell repertoires in COVID-19. The assay was immunoSEQ multiplex PCR, and TCRdb's table has in-frame clones only and misses some. The table lists under 200,000 clones, over 75% of them singletons. Sequencing was performed on peripheral blood. These receptors all stem from a man aged 45-60 years with acute or convalescent COVID-19. CDR3s include the opening cysteine and the closing phenylalanine or tryptophan. The order of the fields is J gene, V gene, clone size, D gene, CDR3 DNA, CDR3 protein. A D gene is named only where the DNA matches it firmly. Clone size is stated in some rows and not others, as once, few, many or a class when expanded.

j_call: TRBJ2-4
v_call: TRBV28
clone_size: .
d_call: .
cdr3_nt: TGTGCCAGCAGCCAGACAACGGACATTCAGTACTTC
cdr3_aa: CASSQTTDIQYF

j_call: TRBJ1-5
v_call: TRBV2
clone_size: once
d_call: .
cdr3_nt: TGTGCCAGCACCTCTCTCCCCACAGGGATTTATAGCAATCAGCCCCAGCATTTT
cdr3_aa: CASTSLPTGIYSNQPQHF

j_call: TRBJ2-3
v_call: TRBV4-1
clone_size: once
d_call: .
cdr3_nt: TGCGCCAGCAGCCAGCGGAGTTTGAACACAGATACGCAGTATTTT
cdr3_aa: CASSQRSLNTDTQYF

j_call: TRBJ1-2
v_call: TRBV6-1
clone_size: .
d_call: .
cdr3_nt: TGTGCCAGCAGTGAAACGTGGTCAGGGTATGGCTACACCTTC
cdr3_aa: CASSETWSGYGYTF

j_call: TRBJ2-3
v_call: TRBV15
clone_size: few
d_call: .
cdr3_nt: TGTGCCACCAGACCCCCAGGGGCTAGCACAGATACGCAGTATTTT
cdr3_aa: CATRPPGASTDTQYF

j_call: TRBJ1-6
v_call: TRBV5-1
clone_size: .
d_call: .
cdr3_nt: TGCGCCAGCAGCTTGGGGCAGTCAGTTTCACCCCTCCACTTT
cdr3_aa: CASSLGQSVSPLHF

j_call: TRBJ2-1
v_call: TRBV6-5
clone_size: .
d_call: TRBD1
cdr3_nt: TGTGCCAGCAAGCCCCCGGGACAGGGCTTGAATGAGCAGTTCTTC
cdr3_aa: CASKPPGQGLNEQFF

j_call: TRBJ2-7
v_call: TRBV2
clone_size: .
d_call: TRBD1
cdr3_nt: TGTGCCAGCAGCCGGGACAGGATCTACGAGCAGTACTTC
cdr3_aa: CASSRDRIYEQYF

j_call: TRBJ2-1
v_call: TRBV12-3/TRBV12-4
clone_size: .
d_call: .
cdr3_nt: TGTGCCAGCAGTTTCCGACAAGGTGAGCAGTTCTTC
cdr3_aa: CASSFRQGEQFF

j_call: TRBJ1-1
v_call: TRBV28
clone_size: .
d_call: .
cdr3_nt: TGTGCCAGCAGTTTCCACGGGAACACTGAAGCTTTCTTT
cdr3_aa: CASSFHGNTEAFF

j_call: TRBJ2-5
v_call: TRBV4-3
clone_size: .
d_call: TRBD1
cdr3_nt: TGCGCCAGCAGCCAAGGACCCCGGGGACAGGGGGGCGGGGAGACCCAGTACTTC
cdr3_aa: CASSQGPRGQGGGETQYF

j_call: TRBJ1-2
v_call: TRBV30
clone_size: .
d_call: TRBD1
cdr3_nt: TGTGCCTGGGTGCCGGGACAGCAAAAAGCTAACTATGGCTACACCTTC
cdr3_aa: CAWVPGQQKANYGYTF

j_call: TRBJ2-2
v_call: TRBV7-6
clone_size: .
d_call: .
cdr3_nt: TGTGCCAGCAGCTTAGTAGTAATCGGGGAGCTGTTTTTT
cdr3_aa: CASSLVVIGELFF

j_call: TRBJ2-3
v_call: TRBV4-3
clone_size: once
d_call: TRBD2
cdr3_nt: TGCGCCAGCAGCCCATCTAGCGGGGCCTCCTTGTATTTT
cdr3_aa: CASSPSSGASLYF

j_call: TRBJ1-5
v_call: TRBV4-3
clone_size: once
d_call: .
cdr3_nt: TGCGCCAGCAGCCCTTCTTATTCGGGGAATCAGCCCCAGCATTTT
cdr3_aa: CASSPSYSGNQPQHF

j_call: TRBJ1-1
v_call: TRBV6-5
clone_size: once
d_call: TRBD1
cdr3_nt: TGTGCCAGCAGTTCGACCGGGACAGGGGGAGGCACTGAAGCTTTCTTT
cdr3_aa: CASSSTGTGGGTEAFF

j_call: TRBJ2-3
v_call: TRBV18
clone_size: .
d_call: .
cdr3_nt: TGTGCCAGCTCACGGAAGCAGGCCGATACGCAGTATTTT
cdr3_aa: CASSRKQADTQYF

j_call: TRBJ1-5
v_call: TRBV25-1
clone_size: .
d_call: .
cdr3_nt: TGTGCCAGCAGTGAATTGAGGGAGAATCAGCCCCAGCATTTT
cdr3_aa: CASSELRENQPQHF

j_call: TRBJ1-1
v_call: TRBV18
clone_size: .
d_call: .
cdr3_nt: TGTGCCAGCTCACCAATACATCCCATGAACACTGAAGCTTTCTTT
cdr3_aa: CASSPIHPMNTEAFF

j_call: TRBJ1-2
v_call: TRBV5-1
clone_size: .
d_call: .
cdr3_nt: TGCGCCAGCAGTCTGCGGAGTAACTATGGCTACACCTTC
cdr3_aa: CASSLRSNYGYTF

j_call: TRBJ1-2
v_call: TRBV19
clone_size: .
d_call: TRBD1
cdr3_nt: TGTGCCAGTACCTCGACAGGGAGATATGGCTACACCTTC
cdr3_aa: CASTSTGRYGYTF

j_call: TRBJ2-1
v_call: TRBV7-2
clone_size: .
d_call: .
cdr3_nt: TGTGCCAGCAGCCAATTTCTTCAGGGTGGCAATGAGCAGTTCTTC
cdr3_aa: CASSQFLQGGNEQFF

j_call: TRBJ2-7
v_call: TRBV7-9
clone_size: .
d_call: TRBD1
cdr3_nt: TGTGCCAGCAGCTCTACTACCGGGACAGGGAACGCCTACGAGCAGTACTTC
cdr3_aa: CASSSTTGTGNAYEQYF

j_call: TRBJ1-6
v_call: TRBV6-2/TRBV6-3
clone_size: once
d_call: .
cdr3_nt: TGTGCCAGCAGTTACTCGAGGGTTTCACCCCTCCACTTT
cdr3_aa: CASSYSRVSPLHF

j_call: TRBJ1-5
v_call: TRBV28
clone_size: few
d_call: .
cdr3_nt: TGTGCCAGCTTGCGTCAAACAGGGAGCAATCAGCCCCAGCATTTT
cdr3_aa: CASLRQTGSNQPQHF

j_call: TRBJ1-2
v_call: TRBV25-1
clone_size: .
d_call: .
cdr3_nt: TGTGCCAGCAGTGAAGGGGGGGGAGGCTACACCTTC
cdr3_aa: CASSEGGGGYTF

j_call: TRBJ2-5
v_call: TRBV27
clone_size: .
d_call: .
cdr3_nt: TGTGCCAGCAGTGAACTCGGCGGCCAAGAGACCCAGTACTTC
cdr3_aa: CASSELGGQETQYF

j_call: TRBJ2-5
v_call: TRBV7-2
clone_size: .
d_call: .
cdr3_nt: TGTGCCAGCAGCCAGAACAGGGCTCAAGAGACCCAGTACTTC
cdr3_aa: CASSQNRAQETQYF

j_call: TRBJ2-1
v_call: TRBV7-3
clone_size: .
d_call: TRBD1
cdr3_nt: TGTGCCAGCAGCCAACAGGGGCCAGACAATGAGCAGTTCTTC
cdr3_aa: CASSQQGPDNEQFF

j_call: TRBJ2-3
v_call: TRBV10-3
clone_size: .
d_call: TRBD2
cdr3_nt: TGTGCCATCAGGGGGGCGGGAGGGCCCTCAGATACGCAGTATTTT
cdr3_aa: CAIRGAGGPSDTQYF

j_call: TRBJ2-2
v_call: TRBV5-4
clone_size: .
d_call: TRBD1
cdr3_nt: TGTGCCAGCAGCTTGGACAGGGGGCGAACCGGGGAGCTGTTTTTT
cdr3_aa: CASSLDRGRTGELFF

j_call: TRBJ1-5
v_call: TRBV5-1
clone_size: .
d_call: .
cdr3_nt: TGCGCCAGCAGTACAGGGTCGTACAATCAGCCCCAGCATTTT
cdr3_aa: CASSTGSYNQPQHF